These T cell receptor beta chains were read from a single sample in a study of blood T cells in healthy people across ages. TCRdb processed the 5' RACE reads anew with MiXCR; each CDR3 protein has one entry. The sample yields around 1,000,000 distinct CDR3 sequences, more than 30% seen once. The source material was blood. Receptor source: a man in his late teens or twenties in good health. CDR3s leave out the opening cysteine and the closing phenylalanine or tryptophan. A D gene is named only where the DNA matches it firmly.

V,D,J,CDR3
TRBV27,-,TRBJ1-6,ASSLDRSSYNSPLH
TRBV24-1,-,TRBJ1-1,ATSDLLWRAEAF
TRBV7-2,-,TRBJ2-5,ASSLVASPQETQY
TRBV20-1,-,TRBJ2-3,SARPSDLSSTDTQY
TRBV6-1,TRBD1,TRBJ1-4,ASSSRTGSKEKLF
TRBV28,TRBD1,TRBJ1-1,ASRPDRGKYTEAF
TRBV10-3,TRBD1,TRBJ1-5,AINRGQDQPQH
TRBV24-1,TRBD1,TRBJ1-5,ATTDRVGYSNQPQH
TRBV29-1,-,TRBJ1-1,SLGDSGQEAF
TRBV5-1,-,TRBJ2-3,ASSFTGSSTDTQY
TRBV29-1,-,TRBJ1-4,SVVSQMGQLF
TRBV9,-,TRBJ1-1,ASSVEGSEAF
TRBV20-1,-,TRBJ2-5,SARSEWGETQY
TRBV5-5,TRBD1,TRBJ2-2,ASSLRSTGGDYTGELF
TRBV9,TRBD1,TRBJ1-1,ASSRYGTGSIEAF
TRBV28,TRBD1,TRBJ1-2,ASSLTTGGFT
TRBV5-1,-,TRBJ1-4,ASSFSGPRKELF
TRBV28,TRBD1,TRBJ1-2,ASRGSTGSGYT
TRBV28,-,TRBJ1-4,ASSFTDEKLF
TRBV6-5,-,TRBJ1-5,ASSYDSFGNQPQH
TRBV7-3,TRBD1,TRBJ1-1,ASSSTGPPTEAF
TRBV5-1,-,TRBJ2-5,ASSLVGLRETQY
TRBV6-6,TRBD1,-,AGSYRTGEYEQY
TRBV27,-,TRBJ2-1,ASSDSSYYDEQF
TRBV12-3/TRBV12-4,-,TRBJ1-2,ASSERRDYGYT
TRBV20-1,TRBD2,TRBJ2-1,SASDSGGPYNEQF
TRBV24-1,-,TRBJ2-2,ATSDRRDRQRELF
TRBV5-1,-,TRBJ2-1,ASSLRGKKGNEQF
TRBV12-3/TRBV12-4,-,TRBJ1-2,ASTAGTTDSLYT
TRBV28,-,TRBJ1-6,ASSGRRFNSPLH
TRBV20-1,-,-,SARDSQGAYEQY
TRBV13,-,TRBJ2-2,ASSLEGSLGTGELF
TRBV29-1,-,TRBJ1-2,SVDSGSST
TRBV19,TRBD1,TRBJ1-6,ASQDPEGAYNSPPH
TRBV20-1,-,TRBJ2-5,SARPFETQY
TRBV29-1,-,TRBJ1-1,SVEGPDTEAF
TRBV6-2/TRBV6-3,-,TRBJ2-7,ASSYSRLVEQY
TRBV12-3/TRBV12-4,-,TRBJ2-5,ASNSGEQY
TRBV7-2,-,TRBJ2-1,ASSLAKGQPNEQF
TRBV12-3/TRBV12-4,TRBD1,TRBJ2-1,ASSPQDRANEQF
TRBV12-3/TRBV12-4,-,TRBJ1-2,ASRRGQGNYGYT
TRBV20-1,-,TRBJ1-2,SARRDTEGYGYT
TRBV20-1,TRBD1,-,SAYAGTDSNIQY
TRBV20-1,-,TRBJ1-5,SANTFSNQPQH
TRBV10-3,TRBD2,TRBJ2-3,AISEAPAGGPLSTDTQY